This T cell receptor beta chain was found in a study of cytomegalovirus exposure and HLA in healthy donors. In the PCR, 60 Vbeta and 13 Jbeta primers were used. The method was immunoSEQ multiplex PCR; TCRdb's version includes in-frame clones alone and lacks a portion of them. The table shows around 130,000 clones, with over 70% occurring only once. Note on this clone: Its antigen is undetermined.

Study outcomes and limitations: The study put 150 to 200 TCR beta chains on its list as cytomegalovirus-associated.

V lost 6 bases and J 2 bases, leaving 11 bases between the germline ends. Germline-derived CDR1 and CDR2 are MNHEY and SMNVEV (reference sequence). The CDR3 consists of 13 residues. Sequenced: PBMCs. This sequence was found in a woman younger than 30 in good health and CMV-seronegative. The chain has TRBV27 and TRBJ2-7; possibly TRBD1 for D (6 bases). The CDR3 is CASRLDSAYEQYF. The CDR3, as DNA: TGTGCCAGCAGGCTGGACAGTGCCTACGAGCAGTACTTC.